This TCR beta chain comes out of a study of shared clonotypes between healthy human individuals. General observations from the study: Enrolling few donors narrowed the genetic and exposure-history diversity that was represented. Across a handful of donors, naive CD4 shared 5% to 6%, naive CD8 around 3.5%, memory CD4 2.3%, memory CD8 0.4%.

CDR3 length: 13 amino acids. Trimming left V 2 bases short and J 5 bases short, with 7 bases between. Germline CDR1 reads SGHTA; CDR2 reads FQGNSA. In regard to this clone: What it binds is not known.

Assay used: immunoSEQ multiplex PCR; TCRdb lists only in-frame clones, some missing. There are 2 million to 3 million clones in the sample; 90% to 95% occur only once, and approximately 0.36% lies in the top ten. This receptor was taken from a man aged 18 to 29 in good health. Some clones in this sample may be carry-over from other donors' samples. Specimen: naive CD4+ T cells from PBMCs. The sample's subset: CD45RA+ positively selected. The chain recombines TRBV7-2 with TRBJ2-4, with D unclear. The CDR3 coding sequence is TGTGCCAGCAGCTTATGGCAGGAAAACATTCAGTACTTC. Encoded protein: CASSLWQENIQYF.